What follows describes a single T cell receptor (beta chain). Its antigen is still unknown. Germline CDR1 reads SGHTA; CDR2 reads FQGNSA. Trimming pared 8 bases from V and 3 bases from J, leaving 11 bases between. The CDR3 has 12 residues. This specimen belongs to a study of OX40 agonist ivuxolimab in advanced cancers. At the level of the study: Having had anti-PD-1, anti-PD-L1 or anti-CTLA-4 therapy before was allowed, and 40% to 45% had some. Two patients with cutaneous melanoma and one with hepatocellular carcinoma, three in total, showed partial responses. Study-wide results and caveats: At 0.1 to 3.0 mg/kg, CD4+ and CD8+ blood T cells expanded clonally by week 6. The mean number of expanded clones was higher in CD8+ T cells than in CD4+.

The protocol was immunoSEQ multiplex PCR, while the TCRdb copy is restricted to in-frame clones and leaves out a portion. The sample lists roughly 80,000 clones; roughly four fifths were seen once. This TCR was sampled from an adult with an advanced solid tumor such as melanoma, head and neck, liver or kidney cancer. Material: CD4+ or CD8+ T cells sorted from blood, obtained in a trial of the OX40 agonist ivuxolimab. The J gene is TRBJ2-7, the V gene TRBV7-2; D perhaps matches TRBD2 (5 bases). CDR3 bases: TGTGCCAGCTCAGAGGGCGGCTACGAGCAGTACTTC. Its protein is CASSEGGYEQYF. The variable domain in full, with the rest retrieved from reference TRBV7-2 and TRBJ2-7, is GAGVSQSPSNKVTEKGKDVELRCDPISGHTALYWYRQSLGQGLEFLIYFQGNSAPDKSGLPSDRFSAERTGGSVSTLTIQRTQQEDSAVYLCASSEGGYEQYFGPGTRLTVT.